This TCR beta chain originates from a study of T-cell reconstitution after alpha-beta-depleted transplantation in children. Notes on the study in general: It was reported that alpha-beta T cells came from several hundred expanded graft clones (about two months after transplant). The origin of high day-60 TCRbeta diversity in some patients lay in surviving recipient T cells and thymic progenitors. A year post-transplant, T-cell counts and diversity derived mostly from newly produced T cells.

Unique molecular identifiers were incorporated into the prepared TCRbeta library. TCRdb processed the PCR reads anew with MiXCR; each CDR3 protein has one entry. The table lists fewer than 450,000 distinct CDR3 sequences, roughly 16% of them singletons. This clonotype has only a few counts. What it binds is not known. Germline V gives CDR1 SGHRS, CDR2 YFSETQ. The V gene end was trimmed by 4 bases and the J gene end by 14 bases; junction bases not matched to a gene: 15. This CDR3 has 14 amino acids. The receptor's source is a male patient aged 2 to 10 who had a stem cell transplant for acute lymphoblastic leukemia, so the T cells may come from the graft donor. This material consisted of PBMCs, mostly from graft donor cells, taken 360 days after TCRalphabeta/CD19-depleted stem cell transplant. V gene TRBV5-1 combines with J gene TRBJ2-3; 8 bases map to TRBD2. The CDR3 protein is CASSLGDSGTKAYF. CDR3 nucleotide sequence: TGCGCCAGCAGCCTGGGGGATAGCGGGACCAAGGCGTATTTT.